This entry lists 17 T cell receptor beta chains sequenced from one sample in a study of blood T cell repertoires in COVID-19. Method: immunoSEQ multiplex PCR; TCRdb's copy keeps in-frame clones and lacks some. In the table there are around 100,000 clones, 85% to 90% of which are singletons. Sequencing was done on a sample of peripheral blood. The receptors come from a woman aged 55-69 years with COVID-19, enrolled during active disease.

J is TRBJ1-2 and V is TRBV5-5, with 9 bases fitting TRBD1. J was trimmed by 7 bases and V by 3 bases; bases with no gene match: 4. Looked up from germline, CDR1 is SGHKS and CDR2 is YYEKEE (reference sequence). The CDR3 extends over 13 amino acids. Here the CDR3 DNA reads TGTGCCAGCAGCTCACAGGGGGCACTTGGCTACACCTTC. The encoded protein is CASSSQGALGYTF.

The V call is TRBV29-1, the J call TRBJ1-5; TRBD1 might be the D (6 bases). The germline gives CDR1 SQVTM, CDR2 ANQGSEA. V shed 6 bases and J shed 1 base, with 10 bases lying between them. CDR3 length: 13 amino acids. The CDR3 region is CSVWTESNQPQHF. CDR3 DNA: TGCAGCGTCTGGACAGAAAGCAATCAGCCCCAGCATTTT.

J is TRBJ2-1 and V is TRBV29-1, with 10 positions matching TRBD2. The CDR3 runs to 14 residues. The V segment lost 7 bases and the J segment 3 bases; nucleotides outside the gene matches: 6. CDR1 is SQVTM, CDR2 ANQGSEA, per germline. The CDR3 bases are TGCAGCGCCCCGATAGCGGGGGGCTACAATGAGCAGTTCTTC. Translated: CSAPIAGGYNEQFF.

A single count supports this clone. This chain connects TRBV5-1 to TRBJ2-5; no definite D call. Germline-derived CDR1 and CDR2 are SGHRS and YFSETQ. The ends were cut back, 1 base at V and 5 bases at J, with 15 bases in the middle. The CDR3 has 15 amino acids. The CDR3 sequence is CASSLYGSVSETQYF. In DNA form, the CDR3 reads TGCGCCAGCAGCTTGTATGGCAGCGTCAGCGAGACCCAGTACTTC. The variable domain in full, completed from reference TRBV5-1 and TRBJ2-5, reads KAGVTQTPRYLIKTRGQQVTLSCSPISGHRSVSWYQQTPGQGLQFLFEYFSETQRNKGNFPGRFSGRQFSNSRSEMNVSTLELGDSALYLCASSLYGSVSETQYFGPGTRLLVL.

The chain combines TRBV14 with TRBJ1-2; TRBD1 agrees at 7 bases. V was pared by 3 bases and J by 1 base, with 2 bases of the junction left unmatched. The CDR3 totals 14 residues. Germline V gene data show CDR1 as SGHDN and CDR2 as FVKESK. Written as DNA, the CDR3 is TGTGCCAGCAGCCATGGGACAGTTAACTATGGCTACACCTTC. This encodes CASSHGTVNYGYTF.

The chain couples TRBV5-6 to TRBJ2-2; no reliable D call. Trimming pared 6 bases from V and 4 bases from J, leaving 4 bases between. In germline, CDR1 is SGHDT, CDR2 YYEEEE. This CDR3 is 11 amino acids long. The DNA for the CDR3 is TGTGCCAGCACCCGCACCGGGGAGCTGTTTTTT. It specifies CASTRTGELFF.

This chain connects TRBV27 to TRBJ1-2; 7 nucleotides agree with TRBD1. This CDR3 region has 13 residues. Germline CDR1 is MNHEY and CDR2 is SMNVEV (reference sequence). Trimming took 2 bases from V and 7 from J; bases not matched to a gene: 4. The CDR3 loop is CASSLSPGGGYTF. In DNA form, the CDR3 reads TGTGCCAGCAGTTTAAGTCCAGGGGGTGGCTACACCTTC.

The chain couples TRBV9 to TRBJ1-2; D call uncertain. Per germline, CDR1 SGDLS and CDR2 YYNGEE. With 4 bases removed from V and 1 base from J, the gap between germline ends came to 5 bases. This CDR3 has 12 amino acids. Here the CDR3 reads CASSPFNYGYTF. In DNA, the CDR3 is TGTGCCAGCAGCCCGTTTAACTATGGCTACACCTTC.

CDR3 DNA: TGTGCCAGCAGTGAAGCGCTTCGGGGGACAGGGGACGAGACCCAGTACTTC. This encodes CASSEALRGTGDETQYF. V and J are TRBV2 and TRBJ2-5; 10 bases line up with TRBD1. The CDR3 runs to 17 residues. The ends lost 0 bases at V and 5 bases at J; junction bases unmatched: 9. The V gene's germline CDR1 is SNHLY and CDR2 FYNNEI.

This rearrangement joins TRBV12-3 or TRBV12-4 to TRBJ2-7; 7 bases line up with TRBD1. The CDR3 totals 13 residues. V shed 8 bases and J 2 bases; nucleotides not matched to a gene: 6. CDR3 sequence (DNA): TGTGCCAGCCGGAAAGGGACAGCCTACGAGCAGTACTTC. Amino acids: CASRKGTAYEQYF.

The rearrangement uses TRBV6-1 and TRBJ1-2; D gene ambiguous. V was cut by 0 bases and J by 3 bases, with 11 bases left in between. Germline V gene lookup returns CDR1 MNHNS and CDR2 SASEGT. This CDR3 is built from 15 residues. The CDR3 DNA reads as TGTGCCAGCAGTGAAGCGCCCCTAACTCACTATGGCTACACCTTC. Amino acids: CASSEAPLTHYGYTF.

The V gene is TRBV27, the J gene TRBJ2-3; D is ambiguous. CDR3 length: 16 residues. Trimming took off 2 bases at V and 4 bases at J, with 16 bases between the two ends. The germline V gene has CDR1 MNHEY and CDR2 SMNVEV (reference sequence). The CDR3 protein is CASSLEPLAPADTQYF. The CDR3 region has the DNA TGTGCCAGCAGTTTAGAGCCTTTAGCCCCCGCAGATACGCAGTATTTT.

The chain links TRBV6-5 to TRBJ2-5; D possibly corresponds to TRBD2 (6 bases). V was shortened by 5 bases and J by 5 bases, with 12 bases between the two germline ends. The CDR3 consists of 13 residues. Germline CDR1 reads MNHEY; CDR2 reads SVGAGI. The CDR3 sequence is CASSRARGETQYF. In nucleotides, the CDR3 is TGTGCCAGCAGTAGGGCCCGGGGGGAGACCCAGTACTTC.

J is TRBJ1-1 and V is TRBV7-3, with D possibly being TRBD1 (6 bases). V lost 4 bases to trimming and J lost 1 base, with 7 bases between them. CDR1 SGHTA and CDR2 FQGTGA come from the germline V gene. This CDR3 spans 13 amino acids. This CDR3 reads CASSSTGNTEAFF. For the CDR3, the DNA is TGTGCCAGCAGCTCGACAGGGAACACTGAAGCTTTCTTT.

This clone appeared a single time. This CDR3 reads CASSQDPRTGRGQETQYF. The CDR3 DNA is TGTGCCAGCAGCCAAGACCCTAGGACAGGGAGGGGTCAAGAGACCCAGTACTTC. The chain carries TRBV4-2 and TRBJ2-5; tentatively, D is TRBD1 (8 bases). This CDR3 is 18 amino acids long. V lost 0 bases and J lost 2, with 19 bases in between. CDR1 is LGHNA and CDR2 is YNFKEQ in the germline V gene.

The V gene is TRBV6-6, the J gene TRBJ1-1, with TRBD1 matching over 8 bases. Germline trimming cut 2 bases from V and 5 bases from J; bases unmatched to any gene: 7. The germline CDR1 and CDR2 sequences are MNHNY and SVGAGI (reference sequence). There are 15 residues in the CDR3. The chain's CDR3 is CASSYRQGARTEAFF. The CDR3 nucleotides are TGTGCCAGCAGTTACCGGCAGGGGGCGCGAACTGAAGCTTTCTTT.

The chain has TRBV4-1 and TRBJ1-6, with D maybe TRBD1 (6 bases). The germline V gene has CDR1 MGHRA and CDR2 YSYEKL. V was cut by 1 base and J by 11 bases, with 12 bases left in between. This CDR3 has 14 residues. The DNA for the CDR3 is TGCGCCAGCAGCCAAGTCAAGGCAGGGGCACCCCTCCACTTT. As protein: CASSQVKAGAPLHF.